This TCR beta chain was captured in a study of TIL therapy for anti-PD-1-resistant metastatic lung cancer. Documented time point: pre-treatment sample, taken before nivolumab and TIL therapy. Most excised metastases sampled were pleural nodules or supraclavicular lymph nodes. The germline gives CDR1 ENHRY, CDR2 SYGVKD. V lost 3 bases to trimming and J lost 10 bases, with 19 bases between them. The CDR3 spans 15 residues. The immunoSEQ assay was v3. Libraries were sequenced to approximately 2 million read pairs (survey) or roughly 5-6.5 million (deep). The table came from immunoSEQ multiplex PCR; TCRdb's copy has only in-frame clones and leaves some out. The sample carries around 100,000 clones, 50% to 70% recorded once.

The chain couples TRBV10-3 to TRBJ2-1; a possible D gene is TRBD2 (7 bases). The TCR comes from a person aged 25-85 years with non-small cell lung cancer. Sequences were derived from tumor tissue, sampled at baseline. The CDR3 DNA sequence: TGTGCCATCAGTGATAGGGGGGGTGATAGGCGGGAGCAGTTCTTC. Translated, it gives CAISDRGGDRREQFF.